Each of the 26 T cell receptor beta chains below was sequenced from the same sample in a study of CD8 T cells in Susac syndrome. RNA totalling about 0.45 to 1 ug underwent reverse transcription with random hexamers. One entry per CDR3 protein results from TCRdb running MiXCR on the immunoSEQ multiplex PCR reads. This sample has 120,000 or so distinct CDR3 sequences; around 94% occur once, and the top ten carry around 0.28%. Sample: CD8+ T cells from PBMCs. Receptor source: a human donor with Susac syndrome.

This chain uses TRBV5-6 with TRBJ2-2, with 10 positions matching TRBD2. Germline CDR1 and CDR2: SGHDT and YYEEEE. The V segment lost 1 base and the J segment 7 bases; nucleotides outside the gene matches: 13. CDR3 length: 18 residues. This CDR3 is CASSLSAGGPSDDGELFF. In DNA form, the CDR3 reads TGTGCCAGCAGCTTGTCAGCGGGGGGGCCGTCAGATGACGGGGAGCTGTTTTTT.

The genes are TRBV1 and TRBJ1-6; TRBD1 was called by the table and not checked on the DNA. TRBV1 is a documented pseudogene. The CDR3 extends over 15 amino acids. The CDR3 bases are TGCACCAGCAGCCAAGGGACAGGGCATAATTCACCCCTCCACTTT. Translated, it gives CTSSQGTGHNSPLHF.

This sequence joins TRBV13 and TRBJ2-7; TRBD1 matches at 7 bases. CDR1 is PRHDT and CDR2 is FYEKMQ in the germline V gene (reference sequence). The CDR3 sequence is 15 residues long. V shed 0 bases and J 5 bases; nucleotides not matched to a gene: 7. CDR3 nucleotides: TGTGCCAGCAGCTTAGGCCGAAGGGGGCGTAACGAGCAGTACTTC. This translates into CASSLGRRGRNEQYF.

J is TRBJ2-7 and V is TRBV5-1, with a possible D match to TRBD2 (5 bases). Germline CDR1 and CDR2: SGHRS and YFSETQ. The CDR3 totals 14 residues. Trimming stripped 1 base from V and 2 bases from J, with 10 bases between. CDR3 coding DNA: TGCGCCAGCAGCTTGAGCGGCAGCACCTACGAGCAGTACTTC. It encodes CASSLSGSTYEQYF.

The V call is TRBV4-1, the J call TRBJ2-3; TRBD1 matches 8 bases. Germline lookup yields CDR1 MGHRA and CDR2 YSYEKL. Germline trimming cut 3 bases from V and 3 bases from J; bases unmatched to any gene: 5. The CDR3 runs to 15 residues. The CDR3 loop reads CASSHPGQGTDTQYF. For the CDR3, the DNA is TGCGCCAGCAGCCATCCAGGACAGGGTACAGATACGCAGTATTTT.

This rearrangement joins TRBV7-8 to TRBJ1-5; weak D call: TRBD1 (6 bases). The CDR3 extends over 13 amino acids. Trimming took 1 base from V and 5 from J, leaving 6 bases between them. Germline V gene sequence: CDR1 SGHVS, CDR2 FQNEAQ. CDR3 coding DNA: TGTGCCAGCAGCTTAGACAGGGATCAGCCCCAGCATTTT. It specifies CASSLDRDQPQHF.

This clonotype has just a few counts. The rearrangement uses TRBV6-2 or TRBV6-3 and TRBJ1-5; D is perhaps TRBD1 (5 bases). V lost 0 bases, J lost 9 bases, and 9 bases lay in between. Germline V gene sequence: CDR1 MNHEY, CDR2 SVGEGT. The CDR3 length is 13 residues. CDR3 amino acids: CASSYSGGAPQHF. CDR3 bases: TGTGCCAGCAGTTACTCGGGGGGAGCGCCCCAGCATTTT.

The rearrangement uses TRBV5-6 and TRBJ2-4, with 11 bases that match TRBD2. Germline V gene lookup returns CDR1 SGHDT and CDR2 YYEEEE. The CDR3 is 16 amino acids. With 0 bases clipped from V and 6 bases from J, the junction kept 5 bases outside the gene matches. DNA for the CDR3: TGTGCCAGCAGCTTGGAGGGGCTAGCGGGGGGAAACATTCAGTACTTC. It yields the protein CASSLEGLAGGNIQYF.

V and J are TRBV4-3 and TRBJ2-7; 9 nucleotides agree with TRBD1. Germline V gene lookup returns CDR1 LGHNA and CDR2 YSLEER. The CDR3 is 17 amino acids. The V segment lost 0 bases and the J segment 6 bases; nucleotides outside the gene matches: 12. In DNA, the CDR3 is TGCGCCAGCAGCCAAGATCCCAACAGACAGGGGGGGAGCGAGCAGTACTTC. Translated: CASSQDPNRQGGSEQYF.

The V call is TRBV11-2, the J call TRBJ1-6, with 7 positions matching TRBD1. The germline V gene has CDR1 SGHAT and CDR2 FQNNGV. Unmatched junction bases numbered 3, after V lost 4 bases and J lost 6 bases. CDR3 length equals 14 residues. The CDR3: CASSSGQSNSPLHF. The CDR3 DNA follows: TGTGCCAGCAGCTCGGGACAGAGTAATTCACCCCTCCACTTT. Variable domain in full (rest from reference TRBV11-2 and TRBJ1-6): EAGVAQSPRYKIIEKRQSVAFWCNPISGHATLYWYQQILGQGPKLLIQFQNNGVVDDSQLPKDRFSAERLKGVDSTLKIQPAKLEDSAVYLCASSSGQSNSPLHFGNGTRLTVT.

This rearrangement joins TRBV9 to TRBJ1-2; TRBD1 might be the D (5 bases). V was clipped by 0 bases and J by 6 bases, with 12 bases between them. Germline CDR1 is SGDLS and CDR2 is YYNGEE. CDR3 length equals 14 residues. The CDR3 bases are TGTGCCAGCAGCGTAGATAGGGGTCGGGATGGCTACACCTTC. Residues: CASSVDRGRDGYTF. Complete variable domain (other parts from reference TRBV9 and TRBJ1-2): DSGVTQTPKHLITATGQRVTLRCSPRSGDLSVYWYQQSLDQGLQFLIQYYNGEERAKGNILERFSAQQFPDLHSELNLSSLELGDSALYFCASSVDRGRDGYTFGSGTRLTVV.

This clonotype has only one observation. This sequence joins TRBV7-6 and TRBJ2-3; D may be TRBD1 (6 bases). V was shortened by 5 bases and J by 1 base, with 19 bases between the two germline ends. CDR1 and CDR2 (germline): SGHVS, FNYEAQ. The CDR3 consists of 17 residues. CDR3 sequence (DNA): TGTGCCAGCAGCCCCCGGGACACTCCGGTTGGCACAGATACGCAGTATTTT. Residues: CASSPRDTPVGTDTQYF.

The chain joins TRBV11-3 to TRBJ1-6; D is uncertain. Germline CDR1 is SGHNT and CDR2 is YENEEA. The length of the CDR3 is 12 residues. The V end lost 1 base, the J end lost 10 bases, and 5 bases lay between the germline ends. The CDR3 is CASSLALSPLHF. Here the CDR3 DNA reads TGTGCCAGCAGCTTAGCATTGTCACCCCTCCACTTT.

V gene TRBV20-1 combines with J gene TRBJ2-3; 9 bases match TRBD2. In germline, CDR1 is DFQATT, CDR2 SNEGSKA (reference sequence). This CDR3 region has 17 residues. V shed 1 base, J shed 4 bases, and the junction held 12 bases outside the gene matches. CDR3 DNA: TGCAGTGCTAGAGCATCTAGCGGGGCATCCTTAGCAGATACGCAGTATTTT. As protein: CSARASSGASLADTQYF.

Only one count was recorded for this clonotype. This chain uses TRBV5-4 with TRBJ2-3, with unresolved D. CDR3 length equals 14 residues. Germline CDR1 SGHNT, CDR2 YYREEE (reference sequence). V lost 0 bases and J 5 bases, leaving 10 bases between the germline ends. The CDR3 loop is CASSLGRTGDTQYF. CDR3 bases: TGTGCCAGCAGCTTGGGACGCACTGGAGATACGCAGTATTTT.

The J gene is TRBJ1-4, the V gene TRBV29-1; TRBD1 matches at 7 bases. Germline V gene lookup returns CDR1 SQVTM and CDR2 ANQGSEA. CDR3 length: 12 residues. The DNA for the CDR3 is TGCAGTAACGCCAGGGGGAATGAAAAACTGTTTTTT. This encodes CSNARGNEKLFF. The full variable domain, in which reference TRBV29-1 and TRBJ1-4 provide the parts outside the CDR3, is SAVISQKPSRDICQRGTSLTIQCQVDSQVTMMFWYRQQPGQSLTLIATANQGSEATYESGFVIDKFPISRPNLTFSTLTVSNMSPEDSSIYLCSNARGNEKLFFGSGTQLSVL.

The V and J genes are TRBV15 and TRBJ2-1; D is unresolved. This CDR3 region has 13 residues. Germline CDR1 reads LNHNV; CDR2 reads YYDKDF (reference sequence). V was cut by 0 bases and J by 4 bases, with 4 bases left in between. This CDR3 is CATSREGYNEQFF. CDR3 coding DNA: TGTGCCACCAGCAGAGAGGGGTACAATGAGCAGTTCTTC.

The chain has TRBV11-1 and TRBJ2-7, with a weak D call TRBD1 (6 bases). Germline V gene lookup returns CDR1 SGHAT and CDR2 FQDESV (reference sequence). Deletions cut 6 bases from V and 4 bases from J, with 13 bases between. The CDR3 extends over 13 amino acids. The CDR3 DNA follows: TGTGCCAGCAGTCCCCAAGGGGGATACGAGCAGTACTTC. Encoded protein: CASSPQGGYEQYF.

This chain uses TRBV7-9 with TRBJ1-1; D not resolved. Germline V gene data show CDR1 as SEHNR and CDR2 as FQNEAQ (reference sequence). The V and J ends lost 2 bases and 0 bases respectively, with 10 bases between them. The CDR3 contains 15 residues. CDR3 protein: CASSLKGTVNTEAFF. In nucleotides, the CDR3 is TGTGCCAGCAGCTTAAAGGGCACAGTGAACACTGAAGCTTTCTTT. Full variable domain (outside the CDR3, taken from reference TRBV7-9 and TRBJ1-1): DTGVSQNPRHKITKRGQNVTFRCDPISEHNRLYWYRQTLGQGPEFLTYFQNEAQLEKSRLLSDRFSAERPKGSFSTLEIQRTEQGDSAMYLCASSLKGTVNTEAFFGQGTRLTVV.

The gene calls are TRBV7-9 and TRBJ2-1, with D unresolved. Germline V gene lookup returns CDR1 SEHNR and CDR2 FQNEAQ (reference sequence). V was shortened by 0 bases and J by 6 bases, with 12 bases between the two germline ends. The CDR3 length is 15 residues. The chain's CDR3 is CASSLAAGTGNEQFF. The CDR3 DNA sequence: TGTGCCAGCAGCTTAGCGGCAGGAACGGGCAATGAGCAGTTCTTC.

J is TRBJ2-7 and V is TRBV11-2; 9 bases are shared with TRBD2. CDR3 length: 13 amino acids. Germline V gives CDR1 SGHAT, CDR2 FQNNGV. V lost 4 bases and J lost 6; bases outside the gene matches: 4. The CDR3 is CASSSLAGSEQYF. The CDR3 DNA is TGTGCCAGCAGCTCCCTAGCGGGGAGCGAGCAGTACTTC.

The chain links TRBV27 to TRBJ1-1; D may be TRBD1 (5 bases). This CDR3 comprises 13 residues. CDR1 MNHEY and CDR2 SMNVEV come from the germline V gene (reference sequence). With 5 bases removed from V and 3 bases from J, the gap between germline ends came to 10 bases. The CDR3 region has the DNA TGTGCCAGCAGTAAGACAGCGTACACTGAAGCTTTCTTT. This codes for CASSKTAYTEAFF.

The genes are TRBV29-1 and TRBJ2-5; 8 bases are a match to TRBD2. Losses at the gene ends were 5 bases for V and 0 bases for J; bases not matched to a gene: 8. The CDR3 runs to 15 residues. Per the germline V gene, CDR1 is SQVTM and CDR2 is ANQGSEA. The chain's CDR3 is CSVIPRGAHQETQYF. In DNA, the CDR3 is TGCAGCGTTATTCCGCGGGGGGCCCACCAAGAGACCCAGTACTTC.

This rearrangement joins TRBV4-1 to TRBJ2-7; 9 bases align to TRBD2. V dropped 5 bases and J dropped 7; count of bases not matched to a gene: 15. The CDR3 covers 16 residues. The V gene's germline CDR1 is MGHRA and CDR2 YSYEKL. CDR3 DNA: TGCGCCAGCAGCTCCGAGTTAGCGGGGGAAGTGTATGAGCAGTACTTC. Its translation is CASSSELAGEVYEQYF.

The chain combines TRBV7-9 with TRBJ2-7, with D perhaps TRBD1 (5 bases). V lost 2 bases and J lost 2, with 13 bases in between. The CDR3 spans 15 residues. The germline V gene encodes CDR1 SEHNR and CDR2 FQNEAQ (reference sequence). The DNA for the CDR3 is TGTGCCAGCAGCTTAAGGCAGGGAAAACCCTACGAGCAGTACTTC. Its translation: CASSLRQGKPYEQYF.

The V and J genes are TRBV6-5 and TRBJ2-7; no clear D gene. The germline V gene encodes CDR1 MNHEY and CDR2 SVGAGI. This CDR3 comprises 12 residues. V lost 7 bases and J 1 base, leaving 8 bases between the germline ends. The CDR3 sequence: CASKGTSYEQYF. CDR3 DNA sequence: TGTGCCAGCAAGGGCACTTCCTACGAGCAGTACTTC.